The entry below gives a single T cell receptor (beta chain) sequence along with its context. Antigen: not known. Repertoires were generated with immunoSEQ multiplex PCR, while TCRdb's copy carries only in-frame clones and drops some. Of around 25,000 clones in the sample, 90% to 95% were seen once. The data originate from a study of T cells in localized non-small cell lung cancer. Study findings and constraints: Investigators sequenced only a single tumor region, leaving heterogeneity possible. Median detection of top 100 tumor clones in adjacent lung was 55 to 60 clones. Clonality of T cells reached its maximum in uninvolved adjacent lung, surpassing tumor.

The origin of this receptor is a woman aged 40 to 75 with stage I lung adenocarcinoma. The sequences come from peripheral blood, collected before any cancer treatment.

The CDR3 DNA follows: TGTGCCAGCAGCTTAAAGCATCCAGGGGGCGGCACCGGGGAGCTGTTTTTT. It is translated as CASSLKHPGGGTGELFF. The chain joins TRBV11-2 to TRBJ2-2, with TRBD1 matching over 8 bases. Trimming cost V 2 bases and J 4 bases; bases outside gene matches: 9. The CDR3 runs to 17 residues. Germline V gives CDR1 SGHAT, CDR2 FQNNGV.